This entry describes one T cell receptor beta chain. Its antigen target is currently unknown. No much larger clonotype is one base removed from it; base qualities were not supplied. Other DNA sequences of this sample code for an identical CDR3. These data are taken from a study of control samples from healthy donors and cancer patients (dated by TCRdb to about 2020). Library creation used the immunoSEQ multiplex PCR assay. What TCRdb holds here is the immuneACCESS table cut down to in-frame rearrangements. Part of the clones is not present; checked against another copy, under half of the missing clones reflect an unresolved V gene, and the others are unexplained. Recorded for this sample are fewer than 60,000 clones; 95% of them occurred a single time. The ten largest clonotypes hold about 2.4% of the sample. The V end loses 6 bases and the J end loses 8 bases, and a stretch of 14 bases separates them. The CDR3 measures 13 amino acids from cysteine to phenylalanine. Kept here is only the CDR3 DNA, which spans 39 bases and is read in frame from base 1. Taken from the germline V gene, the CDR1 and CDR2 loops are SNHLY and FYNNEI.

The sequence links TRBV2 to TRBJ2-1; no D segment can be confidently identified. The sequenced sample was blood. The receptor was derived from a man aged 25-45 years in good health. The CDR3 protein: CASSWINRHEQFF. The sequence in DNA is TGTGCCAGCAGCTGGATAAATAGACATGAGCAGTTCTTC.